This T cell receptor (beta chain) was identified during a study of blood T cell repertoires in COVID-19. Background on the study: Specimens from acute and convalescent COVID-19 originated in the United States, Italy and Spain.

V lost 4 bases to trimming and J lost 1 base, with 20 bases between them. The CDR3 loop spans 18 amino acids. In germline, CDR1 is KGHDR, CDR2 SFDVKD. Per the authors' pipeline: By means of reference gene primer amplification, nucleated cell counts were estimated. Method: immunoSEQ multiplex PCR; TCRdb's copy keeps in-frame clones and lacks some. That table is the source of V, J and clone size, and D and trimming were worked out from the DNA. The table shows around 200,000 clones, with 84% occurring only once. Sequencing was carried out using peripheral blood. This sequence joins TRBV24-1 and TRBJ2-3, with D tentatively TRBD2 (7 bases). This receptor was identified in a young man with active or convalescent COVID-19. This CDR3 reads CATSDPSGGGTGTDTQYF. CDR3 DNA: TGTGCCACCAGTGACCCTAGCGGAGGGGGTACAGGCACAGATACGCAGTATTTT.